A single sample gave rise to the 20 T cell receptor beta chains below, sequenced in a study of Ad26.COV2.S vaccination and SARS-CoV-2 variants (dated by TCRdb to the early 2020s). Libraries were constructed by the immunoSEQ multiplex PCR assay. TCRdb re-hosts the immuneACCESS table, in-frame sequences only. Its copies lack some clones; in the studies checked, an unresolved V gene accounts for under half of them, and the cause for the rest is not known. The sample table shows under 500,000 clones, and 92% are seen once. The ten largest clones add up to approximately 1.7% of the sample. This specimen's treatment or condition label, interpreted: about 20 received Ad26.COV2.S at low or high dose, single or two shots; several received placebo; per-sample allocation not given. Repertoires of vaccine and placebo recipients were sequenced from samples collected on day 63 after the first injection. The material was peripheral blood, obtained in a trial of Ad26.COV2.S vaccine versus placebo. The receptors originated from a person aged 18 to 65 who received the Ad26.COV2.S COVID-19 vaccine or a placebo.

The J gene is TRBJ2-1, the V gene TRBV7-2, with 8 positions matching TRBD2. The CDR3 loop spans 15 amino acids. Germline V lookup: CDR1 SGHTA, CDR2 FQGNSA. Trimming cost V 5 bases and J 4 bases; bases outside gene matches: 7. CDR3: CASSLRTSQYNEQFF. The DNA of the CDR3 is TGTGCCAGCAGCCTAAGGACTAGCCAATACAATGAGCAGTTCTTC.

The chain has TRBV10-2 and TRBJ2-2, with TRBD2 matching over 12 bases. V lost 0 bases and J lost 7; bases outside the gene matches: 3. This CDR3 comprises 16 residues. CDR1 and CDR2 (germline): WSHSY, SAAADI. CDR3 loop: CASSESTSGGFGELFF. The CDR3 DNA reads TGCGCCAGCAGTGAGTCGACTAGCGGGGGTTTCGGGGAGCTGTTTTTT.

V usage is TRBV5-1 and J usage is TRBJ2-3; D ambiguous. The CDR3 has 12 amino acids. Germline assignment: CDR1 SGHRS and CDR2 YFSETQ. V gave up 0 bases and J gave up 5 bases, with 4 bases separating them. The CDR3: CASSLEGDTQYF. CDR3 in DNA: TGCGCCAGCAGCTTGGAGGGAGATACGCAGTATTTT.

The chain has TRBV4-3 and TRBJ1-1, with 8 nucleotides matching TRBD1. The V gene's germline CDR1 is LGHNA and CDR2 YSLEER. Unmatched junction bases numbered 6, after V lost 1 base and J lost 8 bases. The CDR3 extends over 14 amino acids. CDR3 in DNA: TGCGCCAGCAGCCAAGGACTGACAGGGGCCGAAGCTTTCTTT. Protein product: CASSQGLTGAEAFF.

This chain uses TRBV9 with TRBJ2-1; D not resolved. CDR1 and CDR2 from the germline V gene are SGDLS and YYNGEE. The CDR3 has 15 amino acids. V was shortened by 2 bases and J by 2 bases, with 11 bases between the two germline ends. CDR3 region: CASSVGPGTYNEQFF. CDR3 nucleotide sequence: TGTGCCAGCAGCGTTGGCCCCGGCACCTACAATGAGCAGTTCTTC.

This chain links TRBV20-1 with TRBJ1-2; TRBD1 might be the D (5 bases). V lost 3 bases to trimming and J lost 4 bases, with 6 bases between them. CDR3 length equals 11 residues. Per germline, CDR1 DFQATT and CDR2 SNEGSKA (reference sequence). The chain's CDR3 is CSASQGYGYTF. CDR3 nucleotides: TGCAGTGCTAGCCAGGGCTATGGCTACACCTTC.

V and J are TRBV19 and TRBJ2-3, with D uncertain. Trimming left V 6 bases short and J 5 bases short, with 15 bases between. CDR1 is LNHDA and CDR2 is SQIVND in the germline V gene (reference sequence). This CDR3 is built from 14 residues. CDR3 nucleotides: TGTGCCAGTAGAGCCGGGCCCCTGCAAGATACGCAGTATTTT. Its translation is CASRAGPLQDTQYF.

The chain combines TRBV12-3 or TRBV12-4 with TRBJ2-7, with D uncertain. This CDR3 contains 13 residues. Trimming pared 1 base from V and 3 bases from J, leaving 7 bases between. Written as DNA, the CDR3 is TGTGCCAGCAGTTTAGTGAGAGACTACGAGCAGTACTTC. Encoded protein: CASSLVRDYEQYF.

The chain is built from TRBV9 and TRBJ1-2; D is undetermined. CDR3 length: 13 residues. Germline V gene lookup returns CDR1 SGDLS and CDR2 YYNGEE. Trimming left V 1 base short and J 0 bases short, with 4 bases between. The CDR3 nucleotides are TGTGCCAGCAGCGTAAGAGCTAACTATGGCTACACCTTC. This translates into CASSVRANYGYTF.

J is TRBJ1-2 and V is TRBV3-1 (or the pseudogene TRBV3-2); D gene uncertain. The V end lost 4 bases, the J end lost 8 bases, and 17 bases lay between the germline ends. Germline CDR1 reads LGHDT; CDR2 reads YNNKEL (reference sequence). The CDR3 extends over 14 amino acids. The DNA of the CDR3 is TGTGCCAGCAGCCCGGCTCAATGGACGAAAGGCTACACCTTC. As protein: CASSPAQWTKGYTF.

The rearrangement links TRBV9 to TRBJ1-4; TRBD1 might be the D (5 bases). V gave up 1 base and J gave up 5 bases, with 12 bases separating them. The CDR3 totals 15 residues. Germline V gives CDR1 SGDLS, CDR2 YYNGEE. CDR3 nucleotides: TGTGCCAGCAGCGTAATAGGGGAGGGGAATGAAAAACTGTTTTTT. Translated, it gives CASSVIGEGNEKLFF.

The V call is TRBV21-1, the J call TRBJ2-2; the table's TRBD2 call for D was not verified on the DNA. TRBV21-1 is recorded as a pseudogene. The CDR3 is 12 residues long. CDR3 region: CANYVGTGELFF. The CDR3 coding sequence is TGTGCCAACTACGTGGGCACCGGGGAGCTGTTTTTT.

This sequence joins TRBV5-1 and TRBJ2-3; D remains ambiguous. The germline gives CDR1 SGHRS, CDR2 YFSETQ. This CDR3 spans 13 amino acids. Trimming pared 7 bases from V and 5 bases from J, leaving 14 bases between. CDR3 region: CASGLFQRDTQYF. The CDR3 bases are TGCGCCAGCGGGCTATTCCAGCGAGATACGCAGTATTTT.

DNA for the CDR3: TGTGCCAGCAGTTTTGTGGCATCCTACGAGCAGTACTTC. Protein sequence: CASSFVASYEQYF. The chain combines TRBV27 with TRBJ2-7; D ambiguous. V lost 3 bases, J lost 1 base, and 7 bases lay in between. The germline V gene has CDR1 MNHEY and CDR2 SMNVEV (reference sequence). This CDR3 has 13 residues.

This chain uses TRBV6-5 with TRBJ1-2, with 7 bases fitting TRBD1. This CDR3 region has 15 residues. The J segment lost 2 bases and the V segment lost 0 bases, leaving 3 bases of the junction unmatched. The V gene's germline CDR1 is MNHEY and CDR2 SVGAGI. As DNA, the CDR3 is TGTGCCAGCAGTTACTCAGGGGGCCCGAACTATGGCTACACCTTC. Translated, it gives CASSYSGGPNYGYTF.

The genes are TRBV2 and TRBJ2-3, with 11 bases identical to TRBD2. Germline CDR1 SNHLY, CDR2 FYNNEI. The ends lost 4 bases at V and 2 bases at J; junction bases unmatched: 5. The CDR3 covers 16 residues. The CDR3 bases are TGTGCCAGCAGTGTTATGACTAGCGGGGACACAGATACGCAGTATTTT. Residues: CASSVMTSGDTDTQYF. Using reference TRBV2 and TRBJ2-3 for the parts outside the CDR3, the full variable domain is EPEVTQTPSHQVTQMGQEVILRCVPISNHLYFYWYRQILGQKVEFLVSFYNNEISEKSEIFDDQFSVERPDGSNFTLKIRSTKLEDSAMYFCASSVMTSGDTDTQYFGPGTRLTVL.

V gene TRBV24-1 combines with J gene TRBJ2-1, with D possibly matching TRBD2 (6 bases). Germline loops: CDR1 KGHDR, CDR2 SFDVKD. Trimming pared 0 bases from V and 6 bases from J, leaving 14 bases between. The CDR3 totals 16 residues. In DNA form, the CDR3 reads TGTGCCACCAGTGATTTGGGTCGGAGCGGGTTCAATGAGCAGTTCTTC. This encodes CATSDLGRSGFNEQFF.

The chain employs TRBV7-2 and TRBJ2-3; 9 bases agree with TRBD2. V was clipped by 3 bases and J by 11 bases; unmatched bases: 3. CDR3 length equals 12 residues. Germline lookup yields CDR1 SGHTA and CDR2 FQGNSA. DNA for the CDR3: TGTGCCAGCAGCTTGTCAGCGGGGGGGCAGTATTTT. As protein: CASSLSAGGQYF.

V usage is TRBV27 and J usage is TRBJ1-6; D is undetermined. The V end lost 0 bases, the J end lost 5 bases, and 20 bases lay between the germline ends. CDR1 is MNHEY and CDR2 is SMNVEV in the germline V gene (reference sequence). The CDR3 is 19 residues long. For the CDR3, the DNA is TGTGCCAGCAGTTTATCGATCCCCTCACGTCCACGGGATAATTCACCCCTCCACTTT. Protein product: CASSLSIPSRPRDNSPLHF.

The chain links TRBV3-1 (or the pseudogene TRBV3-2) to TRBJ2-7; perhaps TRBD2 as D (5 bases). The CDR3 length is 13 residues. The germline V and J ends were trimmed by 3 bases and 3 bases, with 9 bases remaining between them. Germline V CDR1 and CDR2: LGHDT, YNNKEL (reference sequence). The CDR3 spells CASSHLRDYEQYF. The CDR3 DNA sequence: TGTGCCAGCAGCCACCTTCGGGACTACGAGCAGTACTTC.